Listed below are T cell receptor beta chains from one sample, sequenced in a study of T cell repertoires in cytomegalovirus infection. TCRdb called the reads again in MiXCR, with one record for every CDR3 protein. Counted here are 250,000 to 300,000 distinct CDR3 sequences, about 26% occurring once; the ten biggest clones make up approximately 13%. Sequencing was performed on PBMCs. The receptors were gathered from a human donor in good health (CMV status not recorded). Some clones in this sample may be carry-over from other donors' samples. Each CDR3 is given with its conserved first and last residue. A D gene is named only where the DNA matches it firmly. Not all rows give a size; the values are once, few, many and, for expanded clones, a class.

v_gene: TRBV7-6; j_gene: TRBJ2-7; len: 15; abundance: .; d_gene: TRBD1; CDR3aa: CASSWSGDRGHEQYF; CDR3nt: TGTGCCAGCAGCTGGAGTGGGGACAGGGGCCACGAGCAGTACTTC
v_gene: TRBV20-1; j_gene: TRBJ1-6; len: 14; abundance: .; d_gene: .; CDR3aa: CSASRGYGNSPLHF; CDR3nt: TGCAGTGCTAGCCGGGGTTACGGTAATTCACCCCTCCACTTT
v_gene: TRBV11-2; j_gene: TRBJ2-1; len: 16; abundance: many; d_gene: .; CDR3aa: CASSLRARAWNNEQFF; CDR3nt: TGTGCCAGCAGCTTAAGGGCACGGGCTTGGAACAATGAGCAGTTCTTC
v_gene: TRBV18; j_gene: TRBJ1-2; len: 13; abundance: .; d_gene: TRBD1; CDR3aa: CASRLGTGKGYTF; CDR3nt: TGTGCCAGCCGACTCGGGACAGGGAAAGGCTACACCTTC
v_gene: TRBV10-3; j_gene: TRBJ1-6; len: 14; abundance: .; d_gene: TRBD1; CDR3aa: CAIKGQGRGSPLHF; CDR3nt: TGTGCCATCAAGGGACAGGGGCGCGGTTCACCCCTCCACTTT
v_gene: TRBV7-9; j_gene: TRBJ2-7; len: 13; abundance: few; d_gene: .; CDR3aa: CASSESGQPMAYF; CDR3nt: TGTGCCAGCAGCGAGAGCGGACAGCCTATGGCGTACTTC
v_gene: TRBV7-2; j_gene: TRBJ2-1; len: 15; abundance: few; d_gene: TRBD2; CDR3aa: CASSFGLAVNNEQFF; CDR3nt: TGTGCCAGCAGCTTCGGACTAGCGGTTAACAATGAGCAGTTCTTC
v_gene: TRBV5-4; j_gene: TRBJ2-7; len: 16; abundance: .; d_gene: TRBD1; CDR3aa: CASSSPGTGPTYEQYF; CDR3nt: TGTGCCAGCAGCTCCCCCGGGACAGGGCCCACCTACGAGCAGTACTTC
v_gene: TRBV5-5; j_gene: TRBJ1-3; len: 17; abundance: few; d_gene: TRBD1; CDR3aa: CASSLWTGGLSGNTIYF; CDR3nt: TGTGCCAGCAGCTTGTGGACAGGGGGCCTCTCTGGAAACACCATATATTTT
v_gene: TRBV19; j_gene: TRBJ2-1; len: 12; abundance: few; d_gene: .; CDR3aa: CASSASANEQFF; CDR3nt: TGTGCCAGTTCCGCTAGTGCCAATGAGCAGTTCTTC
v_gene: TRBV19; j_gene: TRBJ1-5; len: 14; abundance: few; d_gene: .; CDR3aa: CASSIGTGKEPQHF; CDR3nt: TGTGCCAGTAGTATCGGTACGGGTAAGGAGCCCCAGCATTTT
v_gene: TRBV28; j_gene: TRBJ1-5; len: 15; abundance: many; d_gene: .; CDR3aa: CASSPPEGVNQPQHF; CDR3nt: TGTGCCAGCAGTCCACCAGAAGGGGTCAATCAGCCCCAGCATTTT
v_gene: TRBV7-6; j_gene: TRBJ1-1; len: 11; abundance: .; d_gene: .; CDR3aa: CASSGGGEAFF; CDR3nt: TGTGCCAGCAGCGGAGGGGGTGAAGCTTTCTTT
v_gene: TRBV20-1; j_gene: TRBJ1-6; len: 14; abundance: few; d_gene: .; CDR3aa: CSATLSSYNSPLHF; CDR3nt: TGCAGTGCTACTTTGAGCTCCTATAATTCACCCCTCCACTTT
v_gene: TRBV6-6; j_gene: TRBJ1-1; len: 14; abundance: .; d_gene: TRBD1; CDR3aa: CASSYNRGRDMAFF; CDR3nt: TGTGCCAGCAGTTATAACAGGGGGCGCGATATGGCTTTCTTT
v_gene: TRBV7-2; j_gene: TRBJ2-7; len: 15; abundance: many; d_gene: .; CDR3aa: CASSLGGPETYEQYF; CDR3nt: TGTGCCAGCAGCTTAGGAGGGCCTGAAACCTACGAGCAGTACTTC
v_gene: TRBV11-2; j_gene: TRBJ2-3; len: 17; abundance: .; d_gene: .; CDR3aa: CASSPPWRGPSTDTQYF; CDR3nt: TGTGCCAGCAGCCCCCCGTGGAGGGGGCCTAGCACAGATACGCAGTATTTT
v_gene: TRBV20-1; j_gene: TRBJ1-2; len: 15; abundance: .; d_gene: .; CDR3aa: CSAILRGRFNYGYTF; CDR3nt: TGCAGTGCCATACTCAGGGGCAGATTTAACTATGGCTACACCTTC
v_gene: TRBV5-8; j_gene: TRBJ1-6; len: 16; abundance: .; d_gene: .; CDR3aa: CASSLNPRGDDSPLHF; CDR3nt: TGTGCCAGCAGCCTCAACCCCCGGGGGGACGATTCACCCCTCCACTTT
v_gene: TRBV7-2; j_gene: TRBJ1-5; len: 13; abundance: few; d_gene: .; CDR3aa: CASSSTFNQPQHF; CDR3nt: TGTGCCAGCAGCTCCACCTTTAATCAGCCCCAGCATTTT
v_gene: TRBV5-4; j_gene: TRBJ2-2; len: 17; abundance: few; d_gene: TRBD2; CDR3aa: CASSYHGTSRNTGELFF; CDR3nt: TGTGCCAGCAGTTATCACGGGACTAGCAGAAACACCGGGGAGCTGTTTTTT
v_gene: TRBV7-2; j_gene: TRBJ2-7; len: 12; abundance: many; d_gene: .; CDR3aa: CASGFRGYEQYF; CDR3nt: TGTGCCAGCGGCTTTCGGGGCTACGAGCAGTACTTC
v_gene: TRBV28; j_gene: TRBJ2-3; len: 13; abundance: .; d_gene: .; CDR3aa: CASSLAGRDTQYF; CDR3nt: TGTGCCAGCAGTTTAGCGGGGCGGGATACGCAGTATTTT
v_gene: TRBV24-1; j_gene: TRBJ1-1; len: 13; abundance: few; d_gene: .; CDR3aa: CATSDLENTEAFF; CDR3nt: TGTGCCACCAGTGATTTAGAGAACACTGAAGCTTTCTTT